The T cell receptor beta chain described here comes from a study of shared clonotypes between healthy human individuals. The study, taken as a whole, reports: Few donors restricted represented genetic and exposure-history diversity.

Comment on this clone: Its antigen is undetermined.

Original handling: ImmunoSEQ junction-only sequences lacked quality scores, so their filtering differed. Clones were read by immunoSEQ multiplex PCR, and TCRdb kept only the in-frame ones, dropping some. The D gene and trimming were derived from the DNA, and the V and J assignments and clone size from that table. The table records some 2,000,000 clones, just under 95% of them present only once. This CDR3 spans 14 amino acids. Germline lookup yields CDR1 SGHKS and CDR2 YYEKEE (reference sequence). V was clipped by 0 bases and J by 2 bases; unmatched bases: 2. CD45RO-negative, CCR7-positively selected cells formed the naive CD8 fraction, excluding terminally differentiated effector memory CD45RA+ cells. Donors included only healthy HIV-negative adults lacking recent acute infections or vaccinations.

This TCR came from a young man in good health. V and J are TRBV5-5 and TRBJ2-7; TRBD1 matches at 7 bases. The specimen sequenced was naive CD8+ T cells sorted from blood. For the CDR3, the DNA is TGTGCCAGCAGCTTGGGGGGACAGACCTACGAGCAGTACTTC. It encodes CASSLGGQTYEQYF.